The sequence of this T cell receptor beta chain was determined in a study of beta chain features in type 1 diabetes. Expressed TCRB transcripts were sequenced, since all the RNA that had been isolated was reverse transcribed. TCRdb keeps only in-frame clones here, not all; method: immunoSEQ multiplex PCR. The data hold 600,000 or so clones, with around an eighth observed a single time. Purity exceeding 98% was reached by all sorted populations. This clone was seen a handful of times. Its antigen is not identified. This CDR3 region has 19 residues. Trimming removed 3 bases from V and 6 bases from J; junction bases left unmatched: 17. Germline loops: CDR1 SGHTA, CDR2 FQGNSA. Broader study findings: Whether HLA type affects TCRB rearrangement stayed undetermined in the present work. Within each of all four CD4+ subsets, Type 1 diabetes patients had TCRB CDR3s that were moderately but significantly shorter.

Input material: naive CD4+ T cells from blood. The sequence came from a man between 25 and 39 years old with type 1 diabetes. This sequence joins TRBV7-2 and TRBJ2-1; 10 nucleotides line up with TRBD2. CDR3 sequence (DNA): TGTGCCAGCAGCTTTAGTCCCGCGGTAGCGGGGGGCCGAGCCAATGAGCAGTTCTTC. Its translation is CASSFSPAVAGGRANEQFF.